This entry describes one TCR beta chain. The data were obtained in a study of T cell repertoires in cytomegalovirus infection. This CDR3 has 17 amino acids. The germline gives CDR1 SNHLY, CDR2 FYNNEI. V trimming: 3 bases; J trimming: 5 bases; junction bases outside the gene matches: 12. TCRdb re-analysed the reads in MiXCR, keeping a single row per CDR3 protein. In the table there are 230,000 or so distinct CDR3 sequences, around 15% of which are singletons. The sample comprised CD8+ T cells from PBMCs. The rearrangement links TRBV2 to TRBJ1-4, with 7 bases lining up with TRBD1. The sequence was collected from a human donor in good health (CMV status not recorded). Some clones in this sample may be carry-over from other donors' samples. The CDR3 loop reads CASSDTDRAEDNEKLFF. The CDR3 coding sequence is TGTGCCAGCAGTGACACCGACAGGGCCGAGGACAATGAAAAACTGTTTTTT.